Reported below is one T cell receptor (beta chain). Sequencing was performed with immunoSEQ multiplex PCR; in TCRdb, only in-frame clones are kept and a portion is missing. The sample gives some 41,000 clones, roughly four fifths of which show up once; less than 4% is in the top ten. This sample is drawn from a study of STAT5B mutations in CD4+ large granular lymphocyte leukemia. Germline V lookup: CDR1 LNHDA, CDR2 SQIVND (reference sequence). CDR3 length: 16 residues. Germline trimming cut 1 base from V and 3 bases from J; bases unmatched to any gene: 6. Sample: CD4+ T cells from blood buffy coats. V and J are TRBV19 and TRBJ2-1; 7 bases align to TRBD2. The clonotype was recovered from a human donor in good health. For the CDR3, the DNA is TGTGCCAGTAGTATAGGTCTAGCGGCGATCTACAATGAGCAGTTCTTC. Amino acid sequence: CASSIGLAAIYNEQFF. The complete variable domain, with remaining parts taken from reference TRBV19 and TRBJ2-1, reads DGGITQSPKYLFRKEGQNVTLSCEQNLNHDAMYWYRQDPGQGLRLIYYSQIVNDFQKGDIAEGYSVSREKKESFPLTVTSAQKNPTAFYLCASSIGLAAIYNEQFFGPGTRLTVL.